The next 32 T cell receptor beta chains were all read from a single sample in a study of identical twins. TCRdb re-called the 5' RACE reads through MiXCR, storing one row per CDR3 protein. The sample lists around 230,000 distinct CDR3 sequences, roughly a tenth occurring once. Sequenced sample: memory (CD45RO+) T cells sorted from blood. The receptors stem from a woman aged 18-35 years in good health.

In its sample, this clonotype was seen many times. This chain links TRBV4-2 with TRBJ2-3; TRBD2 matches at 16 bases. Trimming took 4 bases from V and 0 from J; bases not matched to a gene: 4. Germline CDR1 and CDR2: LGHNA and YNFKEQ. This CDR3 contains 18 residues. The chain's CDR3 is CASSPGLAGGPSTDTQYF. CDR3 DNA sequence: TGTGCCAGCAGCCCGGGACTAGCGGGGGGGCCTAGCACAGATACGCAGTATTTT.

The chain is built from TRBV7-9 and TRBJ2-1, with D uncertain. This CDR3 spans 12 amino acids. Trimming left V 5 bases short and J 7 bases short, with 9 bases between. Germline CDR1 reads SEHNR; CDR2 reads FQNEAQ (reference sequence). The chain's CDR3 is CASSPQANEQFF. As DNA, the CDR3 is TGTGCCAGCAGCCCCCAGGCTAATGAGCAGTTCTTC.

This clonotype appeared many times. The chain joins TRBV20-1 to TRBJ1-5; D unresolved. The CDR3 sequence is 13 residues long. Germline-derived CDR1 and CDR2 are DFQATT and SNEGSKA (reference sequence). CDR3 sequence reads: CTGTEYSNQPQHF. CDR3 sequence (DNA): TGCACCGGAACCGAATATAGCAATCAGCCCCAGCATTTT.

V and J are TRBV5-1 and TRBJ2-1; D is undetermined. V lost 4 bases and J 3 bases, leaving 5 bases between the germline ends. Germline V gene data show CDR1 as SGHRS and CDR2 as YFSETQ. The CDR3 has 12 amino acids. The CDR3, as DNA: TGCGCCAGCAGCGGAAACTACAATGAGCAGTTCTTC. Translated: CASSGNYNEQFF. The full variable domain, with the rest looked up from reference TRBV5-1 and TRBJ2-1, is KAGVTQTPRYLIKTRGQQVTLSCSPISGHRSVSWYQQTPGQGLQFLFEYFSETQRNKGNFPGRFSGRQFSNSRSEMNVSTLELGDSALYLCASSGNYNEQFFGPGTRLTVL.

The J gene is TRBJ2-7, the V gene TRBV20-1; D is unresolved. This CDR3 contains 12 residues. CDR1 and CDR2 (germline): DFQATT, SNEGSKA (reference sequence). Trimming removed 5 bases from V and 3 bases from J, with 11 bases in between. The CDR3 region is CSASARIYEQYF. Written as DNA, the CDR3 is TGCAGTGCTTCCGCTCGGATCTACGAGCAGTACTTC.

This clonotype occurred many times. This rearrangement joins TRBV7-2 to TRBJ1-3; TRBD1 might be the D (6 bases). V lost 1 base and J 2 bases, leaving 9 bases between the germline ends. There are 15 residues in the CDR3. Germline V gives CDR1 SGHTA, CDR2 FQGNSA. As DNA, the CDR3 is TGTGCCAGCAGCTTAGGCGGGACAACTGGAAACACCATATATTTT. The encoded protein is CASSLGGTTGNTIYF.

This clonotype has more than one count but fewer than ten. The CDR3 DNA follows: TGCGCCAGCAGCTTTCAGGGAACGAGGGAAAAACTGTTTTTT. This codes for CASSFQGTREKLFF. This chain uses TRBV5-1 with TRBJ1-4, with D maybe TRBD1 (5 bases). With 2 bases removed from V and 8 bases from J, the gap between germline ends came to 13 bases. Germline values: CDR1 SGHRS, CDR2 YFSETQ. The CDR3 loop spans 14 amino acids.

The rearrangement uses TRBV20-1 and TRBJ2-3; D assignment may be TRBD1 or TRBD2 (5 bases each). The CDR3 runs 15 residues. Germline assignment: CDR1 DFQATT and CDR2 SNEGSKA (reference sequence). V dropped 2 bases and J dropped 1 base, with 13 bases sitting between them. The DNA of the CDR3 is TGCAGTGCTAGACCCCCGAGGGGACGCACAGATACGCAGTATTTT. Its protein is CSARPPRGRTDTQYF.

The chain is built from TRBV6-5 and TRBJ1-2, with TRBD1 matching over 7 bases. This CDR3 spans 14 amino acids. CDR1 and CDR2 from the germline V gene are MNHEY and SVGAGI. The ends lost 2 bases at V and 10 bases at J; junction bases unmatched: 10. CDR3 in amino acids: CASSYPSGGGDYTF. The CDR3 region has the DNA TGTGCCAGCAGTTACCCGAGTGGAGGGGGCGACTACACCTTC.

This sequence joins TRBV7-3 and TRBJ1-4; a possible D gene is TRBD1 (5 bases). CDR1 is SGHTA, CDR2 FQGTGA, per germline. The CDR3 sequence is 15 residues long. Trimming pared 0 bases from V and 8 bases from J, leaving 13 bases between. Here the CDR3 reads CASSLTAGVGEKLFF. The CDR3 coding sequence is TGTGCCAGCAGCTTAACAGCGGGGGTCGGAGAAAAACTGTTTTTT. The full variable domain, completed using reference TRBV7-3 and TRBJ1-4, is GAGVSQTPSNKVTEKGKYVELRCDPISGHTALYWYRQSLGQGPEFLIYFQGTGAADDSGLPNDRFFAVRPEGSVSTLKIQRTERGDSAVYLCASSLTAGVGEKLFFGSGTQLSVL.

This clonotype was counted a few times. V and J are TRBV20-1 and TRBJ1-5; D uncertain. Trimming stripped 3 bases from V and 0 bases from J, with 9 bases between. This CDR3 region has 14 residues. The germline gives CDR1 DFQATT, CDR2 SNEGSKA (reference sequence). This CDR3 is CSASRGNSNQPQHF. For the CDR3, the DNA is TGCAGTGCTAGTAGAGGAAATAGCAATCAGCCCCAGCATTTT.

This clonotype was counted between two and nine times. The chain has TRBV7-2 and TRBJ1-6, with unresolved D. This CDR3 has 11 amino acids. Germline V gives CDR1 SGHTA, CDR2 FQGNSA. With 1 base removed from V and 14 bases from J, the gap between germline ends came to 6 bases. CDR3 loop: CASSLDRSLHF. The CDR3 nucleotides are TGTGCCAGCAGCTTAGACCGATCCCTCCACTTT.

The sample holds many counts of this clonotype. The CDR3 DNA follows: TGTGCCACCAGCCTACAAAGGGCCTCGAGGGATACGCAGTATTTT. This sequence encodes CATSLQRASRDTQYF. V gene TRBV15 combines with J gene TRBJ2-3; no reliable D call. CDR1 and CDR2 (germline): LNHNV, YYDKDF (reference sequence). The CDR3 extends over 15 amino acids. Trimming removed 5 bases from V and 6 bases from J, with 18 bases in between.

This clonotype was seen many times. The V gene is TRBV9, the J gene TRBJ2-7, with TRBD1 as a possible D gene (5 bases). Trimming shortened V by 0 bases and J by 3 bases, and 10 bases separated the two germline ends. Germline CDR1 reads SGDLS; CDR2 reads YYNGEE. CDR3 length equals 14 residues. The CDR3 here is CASSVAGIDYEQYF. The CDR3 region has the DNA TGTGCCAGCAGCGTAGCAGGGATCGACTACGAGCAGTACTTC.

This clonotype showed up many times. The CDR3 reads CASSQRDGTDTQYF. The CDR3, as DNA: TGTGCCAGCAGCCAAAGGGATGGCACAGATACGCAGTATTTT. The rearrangement links TRBV3-1 to TRBJ2-3; D remains ambiguous. This CDR3 has 14 residues. With 2 bases removed from V and 1 base from J, the gap between germline ends came to 7 bases. The germline gives CDR1 LGHDT, CDR2 YNNKEL (reference sequence).

The V gene is TRBV12-3 or TRBV12-4, the J gene TRBJ1-1; tentative D call: TRBD1 (5 bases). This CDR3 has 15 amino acids. V shed 5 bases and J shed 0 bases, with 13 bases lying between them. The CDR3 DNA reads as TGTGCCAGCAGTCCCGGTGGGACCATGAACACTGAAGCTTTCTTT. It yields the protein CASSPGGTMNTEAFF.

This clonotype was observed a few times. J is TRBJ2-1 and V is TRBV14; no clear D. The V end lost 0 bases, the J end lost 7 bases, and 19 bases lay between the germline ends. CDR1 is SGHDN and CDR2 is FVKESK in the germline V gene. CDR3 size: 17 residues. The CDR3 sequence: CASSQEMGSNLRNEQFF. The CDR3 DNA is TGTGCCAGCAGCCAAGAGATGGGCTCTAATCTCCGTAATGAGCAGTTCTTC.

The J gene is TRBJ2-1, the V gene TRBV25-1, with TRBD2 identical over 11 bases. The CDR3 length is 16 residues. Trimming at V came to 1 base and at J to 6 bases, leaving 5 bases not matched to a gene. Germline CDR1 is MGHDK and CDR2 is SYGVNS. DNA for the CDR3: TGTGCCAGCAGTGAATGGGGTAGCGGGAGGGCCAATGAGCAGTTCTTC. It translates to CASSEWGSGRANEQFF.

This chain links TRBV5-1 with TRBJ2-1, with 8 bases identical to TRBD2. The V and J ends lost 2 bases and 8 bases, in that order; junction bases with no gene match: 9. The CDR3 has 15 amino acids. Germline values: CDR1 SGHRS, CDR2 YFSETQ. The CDR3 is CASSLASGSKDEQFF. The CDR3 DNA reads as TGCGCCAGCAGCTTAGCCAGCGGGAGTAAGGATGAGCAGTTCTTC.

The V and J genes are TRBV6-6 and TRBJ1-1; TRBD1 might be the D (5 bases). CDR1 and CDR2 (germline): MNHNY, SVGAGI (reference sequence). The V gene lost 10 bases and the J gene lost 1 base, with 10 bases spanning the gap. The CDR3 covers 12 residues. Here the CDR3 DNA reads TGTGCCACCAGACAGCCGAACACTGAAGCTTTCTTT. It yields the protein CATRQPNTEAFF.

There are many counts of this clonotype. The chain employs TRBV15 and TRBJ2-7; D tentatively reads TRBD1 or TRBD2 (6 bases each). CDR1 LNHNV and CDR2 YYDKDF come from the germline V gene (reference sequence). The germline V and J ends were trimmed by 5 bases and 7 bases, with 15 bases remaining between them. This CDR3 has 13 residues. CDR3 loop: CATSQGGTGEQYF. The CDR3, as DNA: TGTGCCACCAGCCAGGGAGGCACAGGGGAGCAGTACTTC.

This clonotype was found a few times. The chain joins TRBV7-2 to TRBJ2-4, with 7 bases identical to TRBD2. The J segment lost 9 bases and the V segment lost 4 bases, leaving 3 bases of the junction unmatched. There are 12 residues in the CDR3. Germline V gene data show CDR1 as SGHTA and CDR2 as FQGNSA. CDR3 sequence: CASSSPGGIQYF. CDR3 DNA sequence: TGTGCCAGCAGCTCGCCGGGAGGCATTCAGTACTTC.

The chain combines TRBV5-6 with TRBJ1-1; no clear D gene. The CDR3 has 15 amino acids. V lost 0 bases, J lost 1 base, and 10 bases lay in between. Germline-derived CDR1 and CDR2 are SGHDT and YYEEEE. CDR3 sequence: CASSLGAPRNTEAFF. DNA of the CDR3: TGTGCCAGCAGCTTGGGGGCCCCGAGGAACACTGAAGCTTTCTTT.

This clonotype was observed a few times. The genes are TRBV7-9 and TRBJ2-1; 9 bases agree with TRBD2. Germline assignment: CDR1 SEHNR and CDR2 FQNEAQ (reference sequence). The CDR3 is 15 residues long. The J segment lost 5 bases and the V segment lost 11 bases, leaving 13 bases of the junction unmatched. Written as DNA, the CDR3 is TGTGCCGGGGGAGGTAGCAGCGGGGGGAACAATGAGCAGTTCTTC. Protein: CAGGGSSGGNNEQFF.

This clonotype appeared a few times. The chain recombines TRBV30 with TRBJ2-1; no clear D. The CDR3 spans 11 residues. Germline V gives CDR1 GTSNPN, CDR2 SVGIG (reference sequence). Trimming left V 0 bases short and J 5 bases short, with 2 bases between. The CDR3 reads CAWSVHNEQFF. DNA for the CDR3: TGTGCCTGGAGTGTACACAATGAGCAGTTCTTC.

The chain links TRBV10-2 to TRBJ1-1; D gene ambiguous. Germline assignment: CDR1 WSHSY and CDR2 SAAADI. V was trimmed by 2 bases and J by 3 bases, leaving 4 bases between them. The CDR3 spans 12 residues. DNA of the CDR3: TGCGCCAGCAGTGAGGAATACACTGAAGCTTTCTTT. The encoded protein is CASSEEYTEAFF.

The rearrangement links TRBV25-1 to TRBJ2-2; weak D call: TRBD1 (5 bases). The CDR3 consists of 16 residues. Trimming took 4 bases from V and 2 from J, leaving 14 bases between them. The germline gives CDR1 MGHDK, CDR2 SYGVNS. The CDR3 coding sequence is TGTGCCAGCAGTGCGACAGAGGCTCCTAACACCGGGGAGCTGTTTTTT. Its translation: CASSATEAPNTGELFF.

The CDR3: CSARGPSGGLQVNEQFF. As DNA, the CDR3 is TGCAGTGCTAGAGGCCCGTCGGGAGGGTTACAGGTCAATGAGCAGTTCTTC. The rearrangement uses TRBV20-1 and TRBJ2-1; the match to TRBD2 covers 8 bases. The CDR3 spans 17 residues. Germline values: CDR1 DFQATT, CDR2 SNEGSKA (reference sequence). With V trimmed by 1 base and J by 6 bases, 14 bases remained unmatched.

The chain couples TRBV3-1 to TRBJ1-2; unclear D gene. V lost 1 base, J lost 7 bases, and 10 bases lay in between. CDR3 length: 13 amino acids. Germline V gives CDR1 LGHDT, CDR2 YNNKEL (reference sequence). For the CDR3, the DNA is TGTGCCAGCAGCCAAGGGCAGAGTAGTGGCTACACCTTC. It specifies CASSQGQSSGYTF.

This clonotype appeared a single time. V gene TRBV4-3 combines with J gene TRBJ2-6; D is perhaps TRBD1 (6 bases). V shed 4 bases and J shed 0 bases, with 13 bases lying between them. This CDR3 has 17 residues. CDR1 is LGHNA, CDR2 YSLEER, per germline. CDR3 sequence reads: CASSPDSSNSGANVLTF. The CDR3, as DNA: TGCGCCAGCAGCCCGGACAGTTCCAACTCTGGGGCCAACGTCCTGACTTTC.

This clonotype has at least ten counts. This chain's CDR3 is CASSLDLLLSNTEAFF. DNA of the CDR3: TGTGCCAGCAGCTTAGATCTCCTGCTTTCGAACACTGAAGCTTTCTTT. The rearrangement uses TRBV7-9 and TRBJ1-1; D ambiguous. The germline V gene has CDR1 SEHNR and CDR2 FQNEAQ (reference sequence). Trimming removed 1 base from V and 1 base from J, with 13 bases in between. The CDR3 is made up of 16 amino acids. Combining the CDR3 with reference TRBV7-9 and TRBJ1-1 gives the whole variable domain DTGVSQNPRHKITKRGQNVTFRCDPISEHNRLYWYRQTLGQGPEFLTYFQNEAQLEKSRLLSDRFSAERPKGSFSTLEIQRTEQGDSAMYLCASSLDLLLSNTEAFFGQGTRLTVV.

This clonotype has at least ten counts. The chain links TRBV12-3 or TRBV12-4 to TRBJ1-5; D remains ambiguous. With 3 bases removed from V and 7 bases from J, the gap between germline ends came to 7 bases. This CDR3 is built from 12 residues. The CDR3 here is CASSFAQQPQHF. In nucleotides, the CDR3 is TGTGCCAGCAGTTTCGCACAGCAGCCCCAGCATTTT.